The text below deals with one TCR beta chain. The antigen is unknown. The data derive from a study of T cell responses to AZD1222 COVID-19 vaccine. This CDR3 has 12 residues. The germline V gene has CDR1 GTSNPN and CDR2 SVGIG (reference sequence). Trimming pared 7 bases from V and 3 bases from J, leaving 12 bases between. Assay used: immunoSEQ multiplex PCR; TCRdb lists only in-frame clones, some missing. The table has over 30,000 clones, 80% to 90% seen once. Study-wide results and caveats: The peak T cell response came first, and repertoires were sampled only after it. Clonal diversity may have been underestimated in mostly white British donors. Spike was spanned by vaccine-associated CD4 TCRs, which were dominant at 160-218 and 743-854.

This clonotype was sampled from an adult who received the MenACWY meningococcal vaccine as a control. The sequencing here drew on peripheral blood, taken 28 days after the second dose of the MenACWY control vaccine. The chain recombines TRBV30 with TRBJ1-2; no clear D. CDR3 bases: TGTGCCTCGTCCCCACGGGACTATGGCTACACCTTC. Amino acid sequence: CASSPRDYGYTF. Full variable domain (missing parts from reference TRBV30 and TRBJ1-2): SQTIHQWPATLVQPVGSPLSLECTVEGTSNPNLYWYRQAAGRGLQLLFYSVGIGQISSEVPQNLSASRPQDRQFILSSKKLLLSDSGFYLCASSPRDYGYTFGSGTRLTVV.